The sequence of this T cell receptor beta chain was determined in a study of Ad26.COV2.S vaccination and SARS-CoV-2 variants. Study context: As a participant in COV1001, the donor was in the Ad26.COV2.S trial arm.

The treatment denotes: around 19 received Ad26.COV2.S at low or high dose, single or two shots; five or six received placebo; per-sample allocation not given. The samples date from day 63 after the first vaccine or placebo injection. Whoever gave the sample was an adult aged 18-55 years in Boston. Profiled with immunoSEQ multiplex PCR; TCRdb holds only in-frame clones, not every one. Of more than 300,000 clones detected, around 89% appear once; the ten largest clones hold approximately 4.5%. The receptor was derived from a person aged 18 to 65 who received the Ad26.COV2.S COVID-19 vaccine or a placebo. The starting material was peripheral blood, obtained in a trial of Ad26.COV2.S vaccine versus placebo.

The CDR3 is CASSYRQEAEAFF. DNA for the CDR3: TGTGCCAGCAGTTATCGGCAGGAGGCTGAAGCTTTCTTT. J is TRBJ1-1 and V is TRBV6-6; D is unclear. The germline V and J ends were trimmed by 3 bases and 6 bases, with 11 bases remaining between them. The germline gives CDR1 MNHNY, CDR2 SVGAGI (reference sequence). This CDR3 comprises 13 residues.